This TCR beta chain was sequenced in a study of T cell repertoires in cytomegalovirus infection. Remarks on this clonotype: Its antigen is currently unknown.

Germline trimming cut 2 bases from V and 8 bases from J; bases unmatched to any gene: 10. The CDR3 runs to 15 residues. Germline loops: CDR1 MNHNY, CDR2 SVGAGI (reference sequence). TCRdb itself ran the reads through MiXCR, one entry per CDR3 protein. The table shows tens of thousands of distinct CDR3 sequences, with 20% to 25% occurring only once. This sequence originates from a human donor in good health (CMV status not recorded). Some clones in this sample may be carry-over from other donors' samples. The sequences come from CD8+ T cells from cultured PBMCs, collected from culture after CMV antigen stimulation. The V call is TRBV6-6, the J call TRBJ1-2; 8 nucleotides align to TRBD1. CDR3 amino acids: CASSYEPRDRLGYTF. The CDR3 bases are TGTGCCAGCAGTTACGAGCCGAGGGACAGGCTAGGCTACACCTTC.